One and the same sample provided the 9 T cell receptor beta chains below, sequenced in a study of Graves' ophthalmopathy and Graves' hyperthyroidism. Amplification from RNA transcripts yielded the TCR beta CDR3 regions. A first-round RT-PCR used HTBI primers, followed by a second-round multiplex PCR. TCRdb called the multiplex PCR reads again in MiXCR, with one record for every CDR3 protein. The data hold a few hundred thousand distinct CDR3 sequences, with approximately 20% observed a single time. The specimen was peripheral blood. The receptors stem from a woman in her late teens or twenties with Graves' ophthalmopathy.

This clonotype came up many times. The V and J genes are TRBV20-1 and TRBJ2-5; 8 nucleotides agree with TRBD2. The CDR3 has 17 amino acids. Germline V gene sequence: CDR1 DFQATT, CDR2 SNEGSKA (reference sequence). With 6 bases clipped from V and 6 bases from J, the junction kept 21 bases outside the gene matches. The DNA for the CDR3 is TGCAGTGCCACCCCCGCCCCCTCGGCGGGGGGCCGTAAGACCCAGTACTTC. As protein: CSATPAPSAGGRKTQYF.

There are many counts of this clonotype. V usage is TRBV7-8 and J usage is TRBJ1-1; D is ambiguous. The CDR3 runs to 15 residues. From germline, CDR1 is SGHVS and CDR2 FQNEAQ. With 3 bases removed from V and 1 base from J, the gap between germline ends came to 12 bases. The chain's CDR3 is CASSFRKGSNTEAFF. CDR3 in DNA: TGTGCCAGCAGCTTCCGCAAGGGATCGAACACTGAAGCTTTCTTT. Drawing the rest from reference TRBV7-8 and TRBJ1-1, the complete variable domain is GAGVSQSPRYKVAKRGQDVALRCDPISGHVSLFWYQQALGQGPEFLTYFQNEAQLDKSGLPSDRFFAERPEGSVSTLKIQRTQQEDSAVYLCASSFRKGSNTEAFFGQGTRLTVV.

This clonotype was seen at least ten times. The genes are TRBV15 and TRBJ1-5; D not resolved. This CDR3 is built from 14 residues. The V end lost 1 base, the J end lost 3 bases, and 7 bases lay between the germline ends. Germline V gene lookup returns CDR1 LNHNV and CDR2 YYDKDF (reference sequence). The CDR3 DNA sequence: TGTGCCACCAGCAGAGTAGGGCCCAATCAGCCCCAGCATTTT. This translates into CATSRVGPNQPQHF.

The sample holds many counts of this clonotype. CDR3 nucleotides: TGTGCCAGCAGTTTTGGGCCTTCGGGAGGAGGCAATCAGCCCCAGCATTTT. Encoded protein: CASSFGPSGGGNQPQHF. The chain uses TRBV27 and TRBJ1-5; D remains ambiguous. CDR3 size: 17 residues. The V gene lost 3 bases and the J gene lost 2 bases, with 17 bases spanning the gap. CDR1 MNHEY and CDR2 SMNVEV come from the germline V gene (reference sequence).

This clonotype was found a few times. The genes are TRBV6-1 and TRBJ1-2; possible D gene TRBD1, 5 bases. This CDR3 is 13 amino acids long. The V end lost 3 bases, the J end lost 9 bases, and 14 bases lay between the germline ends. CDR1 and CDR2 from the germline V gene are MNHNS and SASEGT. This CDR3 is CASSDRVSGSYTF. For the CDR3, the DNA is TGTGCCAGCAGTGACAGGGTATCGGGTAGCTACACCTTC.

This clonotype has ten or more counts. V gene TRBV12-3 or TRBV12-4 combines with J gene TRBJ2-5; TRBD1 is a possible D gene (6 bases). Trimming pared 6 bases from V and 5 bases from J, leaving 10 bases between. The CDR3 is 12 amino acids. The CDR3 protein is CASSNRDETQYF. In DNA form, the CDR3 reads TGTGCCAGCAGCAACAGGGATGAGACCCAGTACTTC.

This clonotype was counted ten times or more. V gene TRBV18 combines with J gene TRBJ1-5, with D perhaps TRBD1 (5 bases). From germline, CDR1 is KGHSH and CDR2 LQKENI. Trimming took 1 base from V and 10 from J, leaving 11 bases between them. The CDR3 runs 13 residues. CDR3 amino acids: CASSPQGRDPQHF. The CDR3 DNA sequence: TGTGCCAGCTCACCACAGGGTCGGGACCCCCAGCATTTT.

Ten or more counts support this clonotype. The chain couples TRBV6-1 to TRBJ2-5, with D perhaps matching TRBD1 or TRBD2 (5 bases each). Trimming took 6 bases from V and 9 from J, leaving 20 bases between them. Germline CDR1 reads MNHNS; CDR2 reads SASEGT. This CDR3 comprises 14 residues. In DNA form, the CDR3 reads TGTGCCAGCAGAGTGGGACGGGTGGTTCTGGCCCAGTACTTC. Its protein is CASRVGRVVLAQYF.

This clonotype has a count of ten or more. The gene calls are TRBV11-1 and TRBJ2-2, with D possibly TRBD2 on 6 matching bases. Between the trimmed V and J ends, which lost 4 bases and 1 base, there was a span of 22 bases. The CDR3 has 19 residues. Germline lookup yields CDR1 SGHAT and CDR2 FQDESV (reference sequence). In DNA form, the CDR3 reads TGTGCCAGCAGCTATCAAGGACCGGGACTCTACTTGAACACCGGGGAGCTGTTTTTT. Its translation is CASSYQGPGLYLNTGELFF.